A single sample is the source of the 2 T cell receptor beta chains below, sequenced in a study of blood T cell repertoires in COVID-19. Profiling relied on immunoSEQ multiplex PCR, and the TCRdb table lists in-frame clones only, not all of them. The table shows 150,000 to 190,000 clones, with 85% to 90% occurring only once. Sequencing used peripheral blood. All receptors derive from a woman aged 40 to 50 with acute or convalescent COVID-19.

The chain combines TRBV6-1 with TRBJ2-7; D is undetermined. Trimming removed 2 bases at V and 3 bases at J, with 2 bases between. The germline gives CDR1 MNHNS, CDR2 SASEGT. The length of the CDR3 is 11 residues. CDR3 sequence: CASSEHYEQYF. The CDR3 DNA is TGTGCCAGCAGTGAACACTACGAGCAGTACTTC.

The chain combines TRBV12-3 or TRBV12-4 with TRBJ1-2, with D unresolved. V shed 3 bases and J shed 1 base, with 6 bases lying between them. The CDR3 covers 13 residues. CDR3 bases: TGTGCCAGCAGTTTTATGAGTAACTATGGCTACACCTTC. Translating gives CASSFMSNYGYTF.